This TCR beta chain comes out of a study of T cell repertoires in cytomegalovirus infection. On the study more broadly: In the study, CMV epitopes included recently identified HLA-C-restricted and well-studied HLA-B-restricted ones. Signatures in public TCR beta sequences pointed to both CMV infection and matching HLA type.

Study-wide results and caveats: Cumulated frequencies of public TCR beta families served to identify carriers of CMV plus the relevant HLA. The ex vivo response showed dominance by HLA-C-restricted CMV-specific TCR beta clonotypes.

Worth noting for this clonotype: No antigen is known for it.

Germline loops: CDR1 SGHVS, CDR2 FNYEAQ. The CDR3 loop spans 14 amino acids. J was trimmed by 13 bases and V by 5 bases; bases with no gene match: 14. TCRdb reanalysed the reads using MiXCR and keeps one entry per CDR3 protein. The sample includes 750,000 to 950,000 distinct CDR3 sequences, almost 30% of them seen just once. This chain links TRBV7-6 with TRBJ2-3; 8 nucleotides line up with TRBD2. This TCR was sampled from a human donor in good health (CMV status not recorded). Some clones in this sample may be carry-over from other donors' samples. The material was cultured CD8+ T cells from PBMCs, obtained from culture after CMV antigen stimulation. Written as DNA, the CDR3 is TGTGCCAGCAGCCAAGAGGCACTAGCGGACGAAAAGTATTTT. Protein product: CASSQEALADEKYF.